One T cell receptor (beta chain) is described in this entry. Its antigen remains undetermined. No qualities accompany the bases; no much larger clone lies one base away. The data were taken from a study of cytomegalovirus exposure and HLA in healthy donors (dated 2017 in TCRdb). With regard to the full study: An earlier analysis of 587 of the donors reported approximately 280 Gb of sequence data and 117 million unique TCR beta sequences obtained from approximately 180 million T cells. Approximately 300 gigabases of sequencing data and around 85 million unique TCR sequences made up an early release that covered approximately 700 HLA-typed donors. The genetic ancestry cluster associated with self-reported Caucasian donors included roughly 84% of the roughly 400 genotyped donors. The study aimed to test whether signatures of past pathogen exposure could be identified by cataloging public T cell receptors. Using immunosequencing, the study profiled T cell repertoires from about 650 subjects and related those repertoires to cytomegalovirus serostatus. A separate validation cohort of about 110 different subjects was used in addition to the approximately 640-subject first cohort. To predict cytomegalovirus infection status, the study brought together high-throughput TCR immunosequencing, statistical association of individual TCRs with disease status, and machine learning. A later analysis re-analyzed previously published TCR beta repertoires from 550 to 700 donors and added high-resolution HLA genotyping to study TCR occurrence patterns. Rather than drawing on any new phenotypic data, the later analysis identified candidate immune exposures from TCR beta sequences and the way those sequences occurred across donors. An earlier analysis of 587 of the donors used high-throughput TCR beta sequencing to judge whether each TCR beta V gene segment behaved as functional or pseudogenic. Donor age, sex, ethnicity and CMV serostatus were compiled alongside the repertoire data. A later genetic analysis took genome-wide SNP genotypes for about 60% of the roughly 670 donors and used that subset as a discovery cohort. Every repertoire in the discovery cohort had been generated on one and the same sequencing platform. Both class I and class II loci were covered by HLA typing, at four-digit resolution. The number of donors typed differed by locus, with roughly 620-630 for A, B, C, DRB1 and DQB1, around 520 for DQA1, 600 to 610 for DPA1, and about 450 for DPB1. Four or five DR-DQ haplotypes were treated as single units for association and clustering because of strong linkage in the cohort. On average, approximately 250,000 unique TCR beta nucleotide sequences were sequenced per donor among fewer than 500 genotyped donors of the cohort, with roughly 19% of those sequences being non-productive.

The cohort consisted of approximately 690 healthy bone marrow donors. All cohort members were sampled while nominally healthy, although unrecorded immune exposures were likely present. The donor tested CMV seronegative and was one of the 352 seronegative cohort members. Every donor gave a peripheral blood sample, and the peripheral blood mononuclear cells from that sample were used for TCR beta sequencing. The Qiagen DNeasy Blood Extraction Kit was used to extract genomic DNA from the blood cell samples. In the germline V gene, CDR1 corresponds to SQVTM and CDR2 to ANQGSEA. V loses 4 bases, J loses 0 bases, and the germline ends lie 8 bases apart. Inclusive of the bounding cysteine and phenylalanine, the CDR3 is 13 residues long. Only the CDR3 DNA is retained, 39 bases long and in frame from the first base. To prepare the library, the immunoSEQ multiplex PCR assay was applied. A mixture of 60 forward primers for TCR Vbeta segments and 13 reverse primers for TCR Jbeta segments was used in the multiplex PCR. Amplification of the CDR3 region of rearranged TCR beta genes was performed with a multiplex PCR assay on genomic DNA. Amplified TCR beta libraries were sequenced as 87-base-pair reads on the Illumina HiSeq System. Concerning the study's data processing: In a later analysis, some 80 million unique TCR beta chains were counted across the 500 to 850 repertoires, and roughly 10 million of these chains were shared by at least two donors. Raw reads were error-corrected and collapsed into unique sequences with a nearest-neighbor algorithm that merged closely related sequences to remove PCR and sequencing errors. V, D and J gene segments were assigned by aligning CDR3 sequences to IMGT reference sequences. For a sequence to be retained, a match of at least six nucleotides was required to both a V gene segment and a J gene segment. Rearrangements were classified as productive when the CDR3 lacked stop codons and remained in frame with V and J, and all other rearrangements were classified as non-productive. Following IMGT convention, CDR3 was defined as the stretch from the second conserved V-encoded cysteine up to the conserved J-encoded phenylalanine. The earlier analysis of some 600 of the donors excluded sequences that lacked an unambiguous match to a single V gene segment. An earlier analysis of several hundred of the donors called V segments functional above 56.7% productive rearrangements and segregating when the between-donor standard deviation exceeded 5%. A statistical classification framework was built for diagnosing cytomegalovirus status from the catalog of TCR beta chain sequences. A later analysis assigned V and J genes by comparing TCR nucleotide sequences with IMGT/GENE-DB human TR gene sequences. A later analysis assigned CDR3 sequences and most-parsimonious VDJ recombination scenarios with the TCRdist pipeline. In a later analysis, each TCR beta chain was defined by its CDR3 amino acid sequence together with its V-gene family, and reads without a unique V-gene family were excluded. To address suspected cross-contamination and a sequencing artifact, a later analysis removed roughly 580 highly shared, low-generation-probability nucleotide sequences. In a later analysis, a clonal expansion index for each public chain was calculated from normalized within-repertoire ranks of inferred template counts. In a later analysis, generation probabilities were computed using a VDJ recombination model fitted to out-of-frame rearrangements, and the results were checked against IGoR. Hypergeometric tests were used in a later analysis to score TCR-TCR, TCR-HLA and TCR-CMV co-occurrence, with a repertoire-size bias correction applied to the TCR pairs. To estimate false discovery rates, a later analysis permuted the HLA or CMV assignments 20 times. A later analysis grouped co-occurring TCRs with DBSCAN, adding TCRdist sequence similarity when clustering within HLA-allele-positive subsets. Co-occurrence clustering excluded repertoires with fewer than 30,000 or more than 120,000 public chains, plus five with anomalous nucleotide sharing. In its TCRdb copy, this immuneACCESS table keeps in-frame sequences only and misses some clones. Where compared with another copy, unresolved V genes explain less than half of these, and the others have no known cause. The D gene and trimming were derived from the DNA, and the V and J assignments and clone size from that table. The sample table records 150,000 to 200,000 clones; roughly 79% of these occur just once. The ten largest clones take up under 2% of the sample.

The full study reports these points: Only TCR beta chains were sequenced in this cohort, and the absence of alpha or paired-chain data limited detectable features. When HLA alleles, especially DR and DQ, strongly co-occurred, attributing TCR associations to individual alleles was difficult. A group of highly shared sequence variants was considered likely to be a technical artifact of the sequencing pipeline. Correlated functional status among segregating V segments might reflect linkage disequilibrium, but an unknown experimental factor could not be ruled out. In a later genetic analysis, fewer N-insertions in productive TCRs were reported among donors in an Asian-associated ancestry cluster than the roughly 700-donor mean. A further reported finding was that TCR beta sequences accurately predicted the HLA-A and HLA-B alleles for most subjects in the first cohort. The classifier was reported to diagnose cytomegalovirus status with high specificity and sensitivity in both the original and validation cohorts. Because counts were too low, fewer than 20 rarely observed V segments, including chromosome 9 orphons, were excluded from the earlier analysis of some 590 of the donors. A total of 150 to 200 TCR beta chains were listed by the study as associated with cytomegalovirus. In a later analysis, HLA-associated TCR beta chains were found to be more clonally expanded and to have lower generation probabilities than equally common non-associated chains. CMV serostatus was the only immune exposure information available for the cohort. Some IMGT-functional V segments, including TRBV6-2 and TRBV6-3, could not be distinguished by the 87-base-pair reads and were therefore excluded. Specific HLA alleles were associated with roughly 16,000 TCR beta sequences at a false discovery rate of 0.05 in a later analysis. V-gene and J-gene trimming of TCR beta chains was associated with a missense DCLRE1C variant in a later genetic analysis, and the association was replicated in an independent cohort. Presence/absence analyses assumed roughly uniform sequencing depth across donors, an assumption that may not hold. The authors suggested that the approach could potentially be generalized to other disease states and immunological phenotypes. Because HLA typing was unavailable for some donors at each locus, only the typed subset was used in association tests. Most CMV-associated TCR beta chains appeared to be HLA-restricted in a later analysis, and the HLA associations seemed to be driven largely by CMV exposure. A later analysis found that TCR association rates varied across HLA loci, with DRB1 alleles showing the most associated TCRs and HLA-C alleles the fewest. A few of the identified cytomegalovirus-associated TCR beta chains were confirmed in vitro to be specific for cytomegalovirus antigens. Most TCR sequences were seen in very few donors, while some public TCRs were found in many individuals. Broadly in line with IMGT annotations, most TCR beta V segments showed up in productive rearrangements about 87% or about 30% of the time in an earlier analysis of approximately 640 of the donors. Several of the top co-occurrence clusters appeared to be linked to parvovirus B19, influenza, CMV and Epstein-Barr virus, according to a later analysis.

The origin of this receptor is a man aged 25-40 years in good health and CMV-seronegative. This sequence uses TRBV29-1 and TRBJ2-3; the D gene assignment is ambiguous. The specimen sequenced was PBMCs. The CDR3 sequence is CSVVPTSTDTQYF. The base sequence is TGCAGCGTTGTGCCGACTAGCACAGATACGCAGTATTTT.